The sequence of this TCR beta chain was determined in a study of blood T cell repertoires in COVID-19. Overall study context: The origin of the acute and convalescent COVID-19 samples was the United States, Italy and Spain. The cDNA or gDNA used as material had been derived from T cells, B-cell-depleted T cells, or PBMCs.

Per the authors' pipeline: Reference gene primer amplification gave estimated nucleated cell counts. Using immunoSEQ multiplex PCR, the repertoire was profiled, and TCRdb retains in-frame clones only, with some absent. The D gene and trimming were derived from the DNA, and the V and J assignments and clone size from that table. Here the sample spans 50,000 to 55,000 clones, 87% being singletons. Germline assignment: CDR1 LNHDA and CDR2 SQIVND (reference sequence). Trimming removed 9 bases from V and 6 bases from J; junction bases left unmatched: 10. The CDR3 runs 14 residues. This TCR came from a man in his forties or fifties with active COVID-19. The sample consisted of peripheral blood. This chain uses TRBV19 with TRBJ2-2; 7 positions agree with TRBD1. Written as DNA, the CDR3 is TGTGCCAGCCGGAGACAGGGTTTCGCCGGGGAGCTGTTTTTT. Translated: CASRRQGFAGELFF.